This T cell receptor beta chain was recovered during a study of identical twins. The study, taken as a whole, reports: Interpretation of the results relied on cross-sectional statistical analysis and not on following the same donors. Models underestimated how often monozygotic twins shared out-of-frame TCR alpha. Beta out-of-frame twin sharing showed a weaker excess.

The CDR3 contains 17 residues. CDR1 MNHEY and CDR2 SMNVEV come from the germline V gene (reference sequence). Trimming removed 1 base from V and 2 bases from J, with 15 bases in between. TCRdb independently ran MiXCR on the 5' RACE reads; one entry per CDR3 protein. The sample has about 250,000 distinct CDR3 sequences, 6% to 8.5% seen once. With regard to this clonotype: Antigen specificity is unknown.

This same sample was also part of a study on yellow fever vaccine responses in identical twins.

Sample: CD8+ T cells sorted from blood. The chain recombines TRBV27 with TRBJ2-1, with a tentative D call TRBD2 (5 bases). The origin of this receptor is a woman between 18 and 30 years old in good health. In nucleotides, the CDR3 is TGTGCCAGCAGTTTATATGCAGGTCCGAGGGCCTACAATGAGCAGTTCTTC. This sequence encodes CASSLYAGPRAYNEQFF.